A selection of T cell receptor beta chains follows, all from one sample in a study of blood T cell repertoires in COVID-19. Produced via immunoSEQ multiplex PCR; TCRdb's table is partial and in-frame only. Here the sample spans fewer than 350,000 clones, more than 85% being singletons. Sequenced: PBMCs or T cells enriched from blood (not recorded which). The receptors shown here come from a man aged 40-49 years who had been exposed to COVID-19. Both conserved end residues are part of each CDR3. A D gene is named only where the DNA matches it firmly. Not every row has a clone size; where given, it reads once, few, many or a size class.

v_gene,abundance,j_gene,d_gene,CDR3aa,CDR3nt
TRBV23-1,.,TRBJ2-7,TRBD1,CASQMTGDAYEQYF,TGCGCCAGCCAAATGACAGGGGATGCCTACGAGCAGTACTTC
TRBV6-1,once,TRBJ2-7,TRBD2,CASSDFRTSGAYEQYF,TGTGCCAGCAGTGACTTCCGGACTAGCGGGGCATACGAGCAGTACTTC
TRBV5-8,.,TRBJ1-1,.,CASSFIRQKNTEAFF,TGTGCCAGCAGCTTTATCAGACAGAAGAACACTGAAGCTTTCTTT
TRBV6-2/TRBV6-3,few,TRBJ2-3,TRBD2,CASSTGTSGSTQYF,TGTGCCAGCAGTACCGGGACTAGCGGGAGCACGCAGTATTTT
TRBV15,.,TRBJ1-5,.,CATSRDRGQPQHF,TGTGCCACCAGCAGAGATCGGGGGCAGCCCCAGCATTTT
TRBV3-1/TRBV3-2,.,TRBJ1-3,.,CASSPGIKNTIYF,TGTGCCAGCAGCCCGGGGATTAAAAACACCATATATTTT
TRBV14,.,TRBJ2-3,TRBD2,CASSQNLAGVLDTQYF,TGTGCCAGCAGCCAAAATCTAGCGGGAGTTTTAGATACGCAGTATTTT
TRBV5-5,once,TRBJ2-3,TRBD2,CASSSGLAGRFDTQYF,TGTGCCAGCAGCTCGGGACTAGCGGGTCGGTTTGATACGCAGTATTTT
TRBV11-2,.,TRBJ2-7,TRBD1,CASSTTDRGNYEQYF,TGTGCCAGCAGCACAACCGACAGGGGGAATTACGAGCAGTACTTC
TRBV7-9,.,TRBJ1-5,.,CASSLQNSNQPQHF,TGTGCCAGCAGCTTACAGAATAGCAATCAGCCCCAGCATTTT
TRBV28,.,TRBJ1-1,.,CASSSTPAGNTEAFF,TGTGCCAGCAGTTCCACCCCCGCCGGGAACACTGAAGCTTTCTTT
TRBV15,.,TRBJ1-5,.,CATSSSRRVNQPQHF,TGTGCCACCAGCAGTTCTCGCAGGGTTAATCAGCCCCAGCATTTT
TRBV5-3,.,TRBJ1-5,TRBD1,CARSLFLPGQGAWNQPQHF,TGTGCCAGAAGCTTGTTCCTTCCGGGACAGGGGGCTTGGAATCAGCCCCAGCATTTT
TRBV11-2,.,TRBJ2-3,.,CASSSTTQGNDGSTDTQYF,TGTGCCAGCAGCTCCACTACCCAGGGGAACGACGGTAGCACAGATACGCAGTATTTT
TRBV5-1,once,TRBJ2-1,TRBD2,CASSDTTGTSVNEQFF,TGCGCCAGCAGCGACACAACCGGGACTAGTGTCAATGAGCAGTTCTTC
TRBV19,.,TRBJ2-7,.,CASSIRSHEQYF,TGTGCCAGTAGTATACGGTCCCACGAGCAGTACTTC
TRBV4-3,once,TRBJ2-5,.,CASSQDSSGVTQYF,TGCGCCAGCAGCCAAGATTCTTCGGGGGTGACCCAGTACTTC
TRBV28,.,TRBJ1-1,.,CASSLPSRRDTEAFF,TGTGCCAGCAGTTTACCCAGTCGGAGGGACACTGAAGCTTTCTTT
TRBV7-9,.,TRBJ1-2,.,CASSLVAGTYGYTF,TGTGCCAGCAGCTTAGTGGCGGGAACCTATGGCTACACCTTC
TRBV30,once,TRBJ1-5,.,CAWSPTYNQPQHF,TGTGCCTGGAGTCCGACATACAATCAGCCCCAGCATTTT
TRBV29-1,once,TRBJ2-3,TRBD1,CSGGQGLTDTQYF,TGCAGCGGGGGACAGGGTCTCACAGATACGCAGTATTTT
TRBV7-8,.,TRBJ1-3,TRBD1,CASSSTGTANSGNTIYF,TGTGCCAGCAGCTCAACCGGGACAGCGAACTCTGGAAACACCATATATTTT
TRBV11-1,once,TRBJ2-7,TRBD2,CASSLYSSGGSYEQYF,TGTGCCAGCAGCTTATACTCGAGCGGGGGCTCCTACGAGCAGTACTTC
TRBV28,.,TRBJ1-4,TRBD1,CASSLSGSGTGNEKLFF,TGTGCCAGCAGTTTATCGGGTTCGGGGACAGGGAATGAAAAACTGTTTTTT
TRBV5-5,once,TRBJ2-2,.,CASSLIGAGELFF,TGTGCCAGCAGCTTGATAGGGGCCGGGGAGCTGTTTTTT
TRBV6-5,.,TRBJ2-3,TRBD2,CASSWGLAEPDTQYF,TGTGCCAGCAGTTGGGGACTAGCGGAACCAGATACGCAGTATTTT
TRBV28,few,TRBJ2-7,.,CASSFTGWEQYF,TGTGCCAGCAGTTTCACCGGGTGGGAGCAGTACTTC
TRBV2,.,TRBJ1-2,TRBD1,CASRTDRHHF,TGTGCCAGCAGGACGGACAGGCACCACTTC
TRBV6-5,.,TRBJ1-5,.,CASSSTALNQPQHF,TGTGCCAGCAGTTCGACAGCGCTCAATCAGCCCCAGCATTTT
TRBV18,.,TRBJ1-2,TRBD1,CASSPMAGGIYGYTF,TGTGCCAGCTCACCAATGGCAGGGGGGATCTATGGCTACACCTTC
TRBV5-6,.,TRBJ1-2,TRBD1,CASSQKGQGGRYGYTF,TGTGCCAGCAGCCAGAAAGGACAGGGAGGAAGATATGGCTACACCTTC
TRBV7-2,.,TRBJ2-5,.,CASSLALRRETQYF,TGTGCCAGCAGCTTAGCTCTTCGTCGGGAGACCCAGTACTTC
TRBV27,.,TRBJ2-7,.,CASSLGGGLSSYEQYF,TGTGCCAGCAGTTTAGGGGGGGGCCTTAGCTCCTACGAGCAGTACTTC
TRBV5-1,.,TRBJ2-7,.,CASRTDSYEQYF,TGCGCCAGCAGGACAGACTCCTACGAGCAGTACTTC
TRBV7-9,.,TRBJ1-4,.,CASSLGIRGLNEKLFF,TGTGCCAGCAGCTTAGGGATAAGGGGACTTAATGAAAAACTGTTTTTT
TRBV4-1,.,TRBJ1-2,TRBD1,CASSQAAGQGVYGYTF,TGCGCCAGCAGCCAAGCAGCCGGACAGGGCGTTTATGGCTACACCTTC
TRBV19,.,TRBJ2-1,TRBD2,CASSIISGEAQFF,TGTGCCAGTAGTATTATTAGCGGGGAGGCGCAGTTCTTC
TRBV6-5,.,TRBJ2-3,.,CASSYGRDTQYF,TGTGCCAGCAGTTATGGTAGAGATACGCAGTATTTT
TRBV30,.,TRBJ1-1,.,CAWYRFVRSHTEAFF,TGTGCCTGGTACCGATTCGTGAGGTCGCACACTGAAGCTTTCTTT
TRBV10-1,.,TRBJ2-7,.,CASKMNKPGEQYF,TGCGCCAGCAAGATGAACAAACCGGGAGAGCAGTACTTC
TRBV6-2/TRBV6-3,.,TRBJ1-2,TRBD1,CASSFAPTGTYGYTF,TGTGCCAGCAGTTTCGCTCCGACAGGGACCTATGGCTACACCTTC
TRBV7-2,.,TRBJ1-4,.,CASSWSGTAEIATNEKLFF,TGTGCCAGCAGCTGGAGCGGCACAGCAGAGATTGCAACTAATGAAAAACTGTTTTTT
TRBV29-1,once,TRBJ2-7,.,CSVAEGTVGYEQYF,TGCAGCGTTGCGGAGGGGACAGTAGGCTACGAGCAGTACTTC
TRBV7-9,.,TRBJ1-3,.,CASSLAQGLGNTIYF,TGTGCCAGCAGCTTAGCGCAGGGGTTGGGAAACACCATATATTTT
TRBV28,.,TRBJ2-7,TRBD1,CASSFPDRGYEQYF,TGTGCCAGCAGTTTCCCGGACAGGGGCTACGAGCAGTACTTC
TRBV4-1,.,TRBJ1-1,TRBD1,CASSQVRTGVTEAFF,TGCGCCAGCAGCCAAGTGAGGACAGGGGTCACTGAAGCTTTCTTT
TRBV5-5,.,TRBJ1-3,.,CASSPIQVGSGNTIYF,TGTGCCAGCAGCCCCATCCAGGTGGGCTCTGGAAACACCATATATTTT
TRBV4-1,.,TRBJ1-5,TRBD1,CASSQNRGGDQPQHF,TGCGCCAGCAGCCAGAACAGGGGCGGCGATCAGCCCCAGCATTTT
TRBV5-1,.,TRBJ2-7,.,CASSASGLPYEQYF,TGCGCCAGCAGCGCCTCGGGACTGCCTTACGAGCAGTACTTC
TRBV7-9,.,TRBJ1-5,TRBD1,CASSGGQGAFQPQHF,TGTGCCAGCAGCGGGGGACAGGGGGCGTTTCAGCCCCAGCATTTT
TRBV10-1,.,TRBJ2-7,TRBD1,CASSEWGTVSYEQYF,TGCGCCAGCAGTGAGTGGGGGACAGTATCCTACGAGCAGTACTTC
TRBV28,once,TRBJ1-5,.,CASCGIVLPQHF,TGTGCCAGCTGCGGCATCGTTTTACCCCAGCATTTT
TRBV2,.,TRBJ2-7,TRBD2,CASKQFRDYLYEQYF,TGTGCCAGCAAGCAGTTTCGGGACTATCTTTACGAGCAGTACTTC
TRBV5-1,.,TRBJ2-1,TRBD2,CASSGELAGYNEQFF,TGCGCCAGCAGCGGGGAATTAGCGGGGTACAATGAGCAGTTCTTC
TRBV5-6,.,TRBJ2-2,.,CASATNTGELFF,TGTGCCAGCGCAACTAACACCGGGGAGCTGTTTTTT
TRBV30,.,TRBJ1-2,.,CAWSPGPNYGYTF,TGTGCCTGGAGCCCCGGTCCGAACTATGGCTACACCTTC
TRBV2,once,TRBJ2-7,TRBD1,CASQADRNYEQYF,TGTGCCAGCCAAGCGGACAGGAACTACGAGCAGTACTTC
TRBV6-5,.,TRBJ2-5,TRBD2,CATRAGGETQYF,TGTGCCACCCGGGCGGGGGGAGAGACCCAGTACTTC
TRBV6-1,.,TRBJ1-3,.,CASSEIRLRQLRGNTIYF,TGTGCCAGCAGTGAAATACGTTTGCGGCAACTGAGGGGAAACACCATATATTTT
TRBV5-4,.,TRBJ2-3,TRBD2,CASSSGGDSTDTQYF,TGTGCCAGCAGCTCGGGGGGAGACAGCACAGATACGCAGTATTTT